This record concerns one TCR beta chain sequence. The CDR3 carries no conserved terminal phenylalanine or tryptophan, so it likely arises from a read error. This sample's RNA came from whole unsorted tissue. TCRbeta libraries were built with three rounds of nested PCR, modified from ARM-PCR. TCRdb independently ran MiXCR on the multiplex PCR reads; one entry per CDR3 protein. This sample has 75,000 to 100,000 distinct CDR3 sequences, with less than 75% found just once. This sample is part of a study of tumor and adjacent non-tumor tissue in lung cancer. This CDR3 region has 14 residues. Looked up from germline, CDR1 is SGHNT and CDR2 is YENEEA.

The receptor was isolated from a man aged 60-69 years with non-small cell lung cancer. The chain employs TRBV11-3 and TRBJ2-2; 7 bases line up with TRBD2. Sequencing used lung tumor tissue. CDR3 in amino acids: CNSSLRGRAWELFY. CDR3 sequence (DNA): TGTAACAGCAGCTTAAGAGGGAGGGCCTGGGAGCTGTTTTAT.